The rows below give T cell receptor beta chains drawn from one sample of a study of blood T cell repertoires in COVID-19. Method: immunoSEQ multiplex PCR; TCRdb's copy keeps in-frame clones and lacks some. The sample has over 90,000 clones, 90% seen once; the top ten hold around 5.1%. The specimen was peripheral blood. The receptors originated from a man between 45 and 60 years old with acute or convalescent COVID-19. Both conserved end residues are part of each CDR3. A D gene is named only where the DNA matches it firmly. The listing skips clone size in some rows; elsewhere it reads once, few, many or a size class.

cdr3_aa: CASSFQGPTPYEQYF; cdr3_nt: TGTGCCAGCAGTTTTCAGGGTCCAACGCCCTACGAGCAGTACTTC; d_call: -; j_call: TRBJ2-7; clone_size: once; v_call: TRBV27; cdr3_length: 15
cdr3_aa: CASSLVAGGNSQQYF; cdr3_nt: TGCGCCAGCAGCTTGGTCGCGGGAGGGAACTCCCAGCAGTACTTC; d_call: TRBD2; j_call: TRBJ2-7; clone_size: -; v_call: TRBV5-1; cdr3_length: 15
cdr3_aa: CASSPHQGSTEAFF; cdr3_nt: TGTGCCAGTAGTCCCCACCAGGGTTCCACTGAAGCTTTCTTT; d_call: -; j_call: TRBJ1-1; clone_size: few; v_call: TRBV19; cdr3_length: 14
cdr3_aa: CASSIQQGTSTDTQYF; cdr3_nt: TGTGCCAGTAGTATTCAACAGGGGACTAGCACAGATACGCAGTATTTT; d_call: -; j_call: TRBJ2-3; clone_size: -; v_call: TRBV19; cdr3_length: 16
cdr3_aa: CASSEGQGRRSTEAFF; cdr3_nt: TGTGCCAGCAGCGAGGGACAGGGAAGGCGGAGCACTGAAGCTTTCTTT; d_call: TRBD1; j_call: TRBJ1-1; clone_size: -; v_call: TRBV4-2; cdr3_length: 16
cdr3_aa: CSVRDRKNTEAFF; cdr3_nt: TGCAGCGTCCGCGACAGGAAGAACACTGAAGCTTTCTTT; d_call: -; j_call: TRBJ1-1; clone_size: -; v_call: TRBV29-1; cdr3_length: 13
cdr3_aa: CTSSFGGLEETQYF; cdr3_nt: TGCACCAGCAGCTTCGGGGGTTTAGAAGAGACCCAGTACTTC; d_call: -; j_call: TRBJ2-5; clone_size: once; v_call: TRBV5-1; cdr3_length: 14
cdr3_aa: CASSYVLGLSKYEQYF; cdr3_nt: TGTGCCAGCAGTTACGTGCTTGGACTGTCAAAATACGAGCAGTACTTC; d_call: -; j_call: TRBJ2-7; clone_size: -; v_call: TRBV6-2/TRBV6-3; cdr3_length: 16
cdr3_aa: CASSLKTGNSPLHF; cdr3_nt: TGTGCCAGCAGCTTAAAAACAGGGAATTCACCCCTCCACTTT; d_call: -; j_call: TRBJ1-6; clone_size: -; v_call: TRBV7-2; cdr3_length: 14
cdr3_aa: CASSLTQRGTEAFF; cdr3_nt: TGTGCCAGCAGCTTAACCCAACGCGGCACTGAAGCTTTCTTT; d_call: -; j_call: TRBJ1-1; clone_size: -; v_call: TRBV7-2; cdr3_length: 14
cdr3_aa: CASSRTGDSSPLHF; cdr3_nt: TGTGCCAGCAGCCGGACAGGAGACAGTTCACCCCTCCACTTT; d_call: TRBD1; j_call: TRBJ1-6; clone_size: -; v_call: TRBV7-9; cdr3_length: 14
cdr3_aa: CAIGQGLNQPQHF; cdr3_nt: TGTGCCATTGGACAGGGCCTCAATCAGCCCCAGCATTTT; d_call: TRBD1; j_call: TRBJ1-5; clone_size: once; v_call: TRBV2; cdr3_length: 13
cdr3_aa: CASSTGQGSYEQYF; cdr3_nt: TGTGCCAGCAGTACCGGACAGGGATCTTACGAGCAGTACTTC; d_call: TRBD1; j_call: TRBJ2-7; clone_size: -; v_call: TRBV6-5; cdr3_length: 14
cdr3_aa: CASSLYGTSGRGEFF; cdr3_nt: TGTGCCAGCAGCTTGTACGGGACTAGCGGGAGGGGGGAGTTCTTC; d_call: TRBD2; j_call: TRBJ2-1; clone_size: -; v_call: TRBV5-4; cdr3_length: 15
cdr3_aa: CASSQGQFGEAFF; cdr3_nt: TGTGCCAGCAGCCAGGGGCAGTTTGGTGAAGCTTTCTTT; d_call: -; j_call: TRBJ1-1; clone_size: -; v_call: TRBV7-9; cdr3_length: 13
cdr3_aa: CASSQDTGRYTDTQYF; cdr3_nt: TGCGCCAGCAGCCAAGATACCGGGAGGTACACAGATACGCAGTATTTT; d_call: TRBD2; j_call: TRBJ2-3; clone_size: -; v_call: TRBV4-3; cdr3_length: 16
cdr3_aa: CASSVGSQNQETQYF; cdr3_nt: TGTGCCAGCAGCGTAGGGAGTCAGAACCAAGAGACCCAGTACTTC; d_call: -; j_call: TRBJ2-5; clone_size: -; v_call: TRBV9; cdr3_length: 15
cdr3_aa: CASSESLVTGELFF; cdr3_nt: TGTGCCAGCAGTGAAAGTCTAGTTACCGGGGAGCTGTTTTTT; d_call: -; j_call: TRBJ2-2; clone_size: -; v_call: TRBV2; cdr3_length: 14
cdr3_aa: CASSLFLGGGYTF; cdr3_nt: TGTGCCAGCAGTTTATTCCTTGGAGGTGGCTACACCTTC; d_call: -; j_call: TRBJ1-2; clone_size: -; v_call: TRBV12-3/TRBV12-4; cdr3_length: 13
cdr3_aa: CASSVGPSGSSYEQYF; cdr3_nt: TGTGCCAGCAGCGTAGGGCCTAGCGGAAGCTCCTACGAGCAGTACTTC; d_call: TRBD2; j_call: TRBJ2-7; clone_size: -; v_call: TRBV9; cdr3_length: 16
cdr3_aa: CASSYDRPMNTEAFF; cdr3_nt: TGCGCCAGCAGCTATGACAGGCCAATGAACACTGAAGCTTTCTTT; d_call: -; j_call: TRBJ1-1; clone_size: -; v_call: TRBV5-1; cdr3_length: 15
cdr3_aa: CASSPRTSGRETQYF; cdr3_nt: TGTGCCAGTAGTCCCAGGACTAGCGGTCGGGAGACCCAGTACTTC; d_call: TRBD2; j_call: TRBJ2-5; clone_size: -; v_call: TRBV19; cdr3_length: 15
cdr3_aa: CASSIGVTGNTEAFF; cdr3_nt: TGTGCCAGTAGTATAGGGGTGACAGGGAACACTGAAGCTTTCTTT; d_call: -; j_call: TRBJ1-1; clone_size: -; v_call: TRBV19; cdr3_length: 15
cdr3_aa: CASSPGQQSSYEQYF; cdr3_nt: TGTGCCAGCAGCCCCGGACAGCAAAGCTCCTACGAGCAGTACTTC; d_call: -; j_call: TRBJ2-7; clone_size: -; v_call: TRBV11-3; cdr3_length: 15
cdr3_aa: CAWSVGGVAFF; cdr3_nt: TGTGCCTGGAGTGTAGGAGGGGTAGCTTTCTTT; d_call: -; j_call: TRBJ1-1; clone_size: -; v_call: TRBV30; cdr3_length: 11
cdr3_aa: CASSLEGARNQPQHF; cdr3_nt: TGCGCCAGCAGCTTGGAGGGGGCCCGGAATCAGCCCCAGCATTTT; d_call: TRBD1; j_call: TRBJ1-5; clone_size: -; v_call: TRBV5-1; cdr3_length: 15
cdr3_aa: CASASTGEGGQPQHF; cdr3_nt: TGTGCCAGCGCCTCGACAGGGGAAGGGGGGCAGCCCCAGCATTTT; d_call: TRBD1; j_call: TRBJ1-5; clone_size: -; v_call: TRBV6-5; cdr3_length: 15
cdr3_aa: CASTGLAGGWNEQFF; cdr3_nt: TGTGCCAGCACTGGACTAGCGGGGGGATGGAATGAGCAGTTCTTC; d_call: TRBD2; j_call: TRBJ2-1; clone_size: -; v_call: TRBV6-5; cdr3_length: 15
cdr3_aa: CASRGTGCRLYGYTF; cdr3_nt: TGTGCCAGCAGAGGGACAGGGTGCAGACTTTATGGCTACACCTTC; d_call: TRBD1; j_call: TRBJ1-2; clone_size: -; v_call: TRBV6-4; cdr3_length: 15
cdr3_aa: CASTPPPGRSENQPQHF; cdr3_nt: TGTGCCAGTACCCCTCCCCCCGGGAGAAGCGAAAATCAGCCCCAGCATTTT; d_call: -; j_call: TRBJ1-5; clone_size: -; v_call: TRBV19; cdr3_length: 17
cdr3_aa: CASSFSRNIQYF; cdr3_nt: TGTGCCAGCAGTTTTTCTCGGAACATTCAGTACTTC; d_call: -; j_call: TRBJ2-4; clone_size: -; v_call: TRBV12-3/TRBV12-4; cdr3_length: 12
cdr3_aa: CASSLGGGTPYEQYF; cdr3_nt: TGCGCCAGCAGCTTGGGGGGAGGGACCCCCTACGAGCAGTACTTC; d_call: TRBD2; j_call: TRBJ2-7; clone_size: -; v_call: TRBV5-1; cdr3_length: 15
cdr3_aa: CASSLAGTSGSWSYNEQFF; cdr3_nt: TGCGCCAGCAGCTTGGCGGGGACTAGCGGGAGTTGGTCCTACAATGAGCAGTTCTTC; d_call: TRBD2; j_call: TRBJ2-1; clone_size: -; v_call: TRBV5-1; cdr3_length: 19
cdr3_aa: CASSLAGTGNEKLFF; cdr3_nt: TGTGCCAGCAGCTTAGCCGGGACAGGCAATGAAAAACTGTTTTTT; d_call: TRBD1; j_call: TRBJ1-4; clone_size: -; v_call: TRBV7-2; cdr3_length: 15
cdr3_aa: CASSFRKGPQGMRNTEAFF; cdr3_nt: TGCGCCAGCAGCTTTAGAAAGGGACCACAGGGTATGAGGAACACTGAAGCTTTCTTT; d_call: -; j_call: TRBJ1-1; clone_size: -; v_call: TRBV5-1; cdr3_length: 19
cdr3_aa: CASSFTSGNNEQFF; cdr3_nt: TGCGCCAGCAGCTTCACTAGCGGGAACAATGAGCAGTTCTTC; d_call: TRBD2; j_call: TRBJ2-1; clone_size: -; v_call: TRBV5-1; cdr3_length: 14